The 8 T cell receptor beta chains reported below all come from one sample, sequenced in a study of T cells after yellow fever vaccination. TCRdb called the 5' RACE reads again in MiXCR, with one record for every CDR3 protein. The data hold 300,000 to 350,000 distinct CDR3 sequences, with approximately 3.9% observed a single time. The sequencing used PBMCs, collected 5 days after the yellow fever booster vaccination. Every receptor here comes from a man aged 18 to 30 who received the YFV17D yellow fever vaccine.

This clonotype was detected only a few times. The V call is TRBV12-3 or TRBV12-4, the J call TRBJ2-2; TRBD2 matches 10 bases. The CDR3 is 14 amino acids. V was pared by 7 bases and J by 6 bases, with 5 bases of the junction left unmatched. The CDR3 is CASITGLAAGELFF. The CDR3, as DNA: TGTGCCAGCATCACCGGACTAGCGGCCGGGGAGCTGTTTTTT.

V usage is TRBV10-2 and J usage is TRBJ2-7; 9 bases fit TRBD2. The junction had 3 bases not matched to a gene; V was cut back by 3 bases and J by 3 bases. Germline assignment: CDR1 WSHSY and CDR2 SAAADI. This CDR3 spans 14 amino acids. The CDR3 region has the DNA TGCGCCAGCAGTGAAGGAGCGGGGGGCTACGAGCAGTACGTC. Its translation: CASSEGAGGYEQYV.

This clonotype was recorded many times. The chain recombines TRBV9 with TRBJ2-1; 8 bases fit TRBD2. The CDR3 contains 15 residues. Germline trimming cut 0 bases from V and 1 base from J; bases unmatched to any gene: 0. The germline CDR1 and CDR2 sequences are SGDLS and YYNGEE. Here the CDR3 DNA reads TGTGCCAGCAGCGTAGTAGCGGGGTCCTACAATGAGCAGTTCTTC. This encodes CASSVVAGSYNEQFF.

This clonotype came up a few times. This chain uses TRBV4-3 with TRBJ2-5; no clear D gene. Germline CDR1 and CDR2: LGHNA and YSLEER. V lost 4 bases, J lost 4 bases, and 19 bases lay in between. This CDR3 comprises 16 residues. For the CDR3, the DNA is TGCGCCAGCAGCCCATCAATACGAGCTGAAGGAGAGACCCAGTACTTC. It yields the protein CASSPSIRAEGETQYF.

Only a few counts were recorded for this clonotype. The chain carries TRBV6-2 or TRBV6-3 and TRBJ2-5; possibly TRBD1 for D (5 bases). The V and J ends lost 5 bases and 1 base respectively, with 14 bases between them. Germline V gives CDR1 MNHEY, CDR2 SVGEGT. The CDR3 runs to 15 residues. Written as DNA, the CDR3 is TGTGCCAGCAGTCCCGGTTTTAGGGGCCAAGAGACCCAGTACTTC. It translates to CASSPGFRGQETQYF.

This clonotype appeared a few times. The J gene is TRBJ2-3, the V gene TRBV7-3; D not certain. CDR3 length equals 13 residues. In germline, CDR1 is SGHTA, CDR2 FQGTGA. Trimming removed 2 bases at V and 6 bases at J, with 9 bases between. CDR3 bases: TGTGCCAGCAGCTTAGGTCCGGAGGATACGCAGTATTTT. It encodes CASSLGPEDTQYF.

This clonotype has a handful of counts. This rearrangement joins TRBV12-3 or TRBV12-4 to TRBJ2-5; D is perhaps TRBD2 (6 bases). The ends were cut back, 4 bases at V and 1 base at J, with 13 bases in the middle. The CDR3 is 15 amino acids. The CDR3 loop is CASSWGDGAQETQYF. The CDR3 DNA reads as TGTGCCAGCAGTTGGGGGGATGGGGCCCAAGAGACCCAGTACTTC.

This clonotype was seen many times. This rearrangement joins TRBV7-2 to TRBJ2-5; 8 nucleotides agree with TRBD2. Germline V gene data show CDR1 as SGHTA and CDR2 as FQGNSA. There are 16 residues in the CDR3. V lost 5 bases and J lost 2; bases outside the gene matches: 10. In DNA form, the CDR3 reads TGTGCCAGCAGCCCCCCCGGGAGGGGCGGGCAAGAGACCCAGTACTTC. This sequence encodes CASSPPGRGGQETQYF.